This entry lists 21 T cell receptor beta chains sequenced from one sample in a study of CD8 T cells in Susac syndrome. It was with random hexamers that roughly 0.5 to 1 ug RNA was reverse transcribed. TCRdb re-analysed the immunoSEQ multiplex PCR reads in MiXCR, keeping a single row per CDR3 protein. The data contain some 170,000 distinct CDR3 sequences, just under 95% of them seen just once; the ten biggest clones take up 0.085% to 0.1%. Sequenced sample: CD4+ T cells from PBMCs. The receptors were sampled from a human donor with Susac syndrome.

The chain carries TRBV20-1 and TRBJ1-1, with 7 positions matching TRBD1. The CDR3 contains 14 residues. J lost 6 bases, V lost 0 bases, and 7 bases had no gene match. The germline CDR1 and CDR2 sequences are DFQATT and SNEGSKA (reference sequence). The CDR3 DNA sequence: TGCAGTGCTAGAGAGACAGGGACAACCTCTGAAGCTTTCTTT. Its protein product is CSARETGTTSEAFF.

The rearrangement links TRBV7-2 to TRBJ2-1; possibly TRBD2 for D (6 bases). V lost 4 bases and J lost 2, with 18 bases in between. Germline V gives CDR1 SGHTA, CDR2 FQGNSA. The CDR3 has 17 residues. CDR3 protein: CASSSRGGGNPYNEQFF. CDR3 nucleotides: TGTGCCAGCAGCTCCCGCGGTGGCGGGAATCCCTACAATGAGCAGTTCTTC.

The V gene is TRBV29-1, the J gene TRBJ2-5; 9 nucleotides agree with TRBD1. J was trimmed by 4 bases and V by 4 bases; bases with no gene match: 16. The CDR3 has 17 amino acids. In germline, CDR1 is SQVTM, CDR2 ANQGSEA. CDR3 amino acids: CSVVVSRKDRGGETQYF. The CDR3 DNA reads as TGCAGCGTTGTGGTCTCTAGGAAGGACAGGGGAGGAGAGACCCAGTACTTC. The full variable domain, rest sourced from reference TRBV29-1 and TRBJ2-5, is SAVISQKPSRDICQRGTSLTIQCQVDSQVTMMFWYRQQPGQSLTLIATANQGSEATYESGFVIDKFPISRPNLTFSTLTVSNMSPEDSSIYLCSVVVSRKDRGGETQYFGPGTRLLVL.

This clonotype came up once. This chain links TRBV3-1 with TRBJ2-3; D unresolved. This CDR3 has 14 residues. Deletions cut 2 bases from V and 8 bases from J, with 14 bases between. Looked up from germline, CDR1 is LGHDT and CDR2 is YNNKEL (reference sequence). This CDR3 reads CASSQRTTESTQYF. The CDR3 region has the DNA TGTGCCAGCAGCCAAAGAACTACCGAGAGTACGCAGTATTTT.

The V call is TRBV20-1, the J call TRBJ1-5, with D tentatively TRBD1 (5 bases). The CDR3 has 13 residues. Germline loops: CDR1 DFQATT, CDR2 SNEGSKA (reference sequence). Trimming removed 0 bases from V and 6 bases from J, with 9 bases in between. DNA of the CDR3: TGCAGTGCTAGAGATGGGGGAGCTCAGCCCCAGCATTTT. It encodes CSARDGGAQPQHF.

The CDR3 nucleotides read TGCAGTGCTAGAGCTTTACCTCAGGGACTAGCGCGGGGGGAGAGACTAGTGTGGACCCAGTACTTC. Translating gives CSARALPQGLARGERLVWTQYF. The rearrangement uses TRBV20-1 and TRBJ2-5; 10 nucleotides align to TRBD2. The CDR3 loop spans 22 amino acids. The germline gives CDR1 DFQATT, CDR2 SNEGSKA (reference sequence). V was clipped by 1 base and J by 7 bases; unmatched bases: 30.

The chain employs TRBV30 and TRBJ2-6, with a possible D match to TRBD2 (7 bases). Trimming stripped 2 bases from V and 4 bases from J, with 18 bases between. The CDR3 contains 17 residues. Germline V gene data show CDR1 as GTSNPN and CDR2 as SVGIG (reference sequence). CDR3 in DNA: TGTGCCTGGAGTCGCCCCATTGCGGGGGCCGGGGCCAACGTCCTGACTTTC. It encodes CAWSRPIAGAGANVLTF.

The rearrangement joins TRBV30 to TRBJ1-2; TRBD1 is a possible D gene (5 bases). Trimming removed 2 bases at V and 3 bases at J, with 10 bases between. There are 13 residues in the CDR3. The germline V gene encodes CDR1 GTSNPN and CDR2 SVGIG (reference sequence). CDR3: CAWSLRGDYGYTF. CDR3 sequence (DNA): TGTGCCTGGAGTTTGAGGGGCGACTATGGCTACACCTTC. Supplemented by reference TRBV30 and TRBJ1-2, the full variable domain reads SQTIHQWPATLVQPVGSPLSLECTVEGTSNPNLYWYRQAAGRGLQLLFYSVGIGQISSEVPQNLSASRPQDRQFILSSKKLLLSDSGFYLCAWSLRGDYGYTFGSGTRLTVV.

This rearrangement joins TRBV28 to TRBJ2-7; 7 nucleotides align to TRBD2. Germline CDR1 is MDHEN and CDR2 is SYDVKM. J was trimmed by 0 bases and V by 7 bases; bases with no gene match: 6. This CDR3 is built from 14 residues. CDR3 DNA: TGTGCCAGCACCGCGACTAGCCCCTCCTACGAGCAGTACTTC. This translates into CASTATSPSYEQYF.

This clonotype was observed once. This chain connects TRBV7-9 to TRBJ2-1; D may be TRBD2 (7 bases). With 2 bases removed from V and 2 bases from J, the gap between germline ends came to 10 bases. The CDR3 spans 15 residues. Germline loops: CDR1 SEHNR, CDR2 FQNEAQ (reference sequence). CDR3 DNA: TGTGCCAGCAGCTTACCGCGGGGGCCCTACAATGAGCAGTTCTTC. Residues: CASSLPRGPYNEQFF.

Here the CDR3 reads CASSQVVPQGNNRGYTF. CDR3 bases: TGCGCCAGCAGCCAAGTAGTCCCACAGGGCAACAATCGTGGCTACACCTTC. V usage is TRBV4-1 and J usage is TRBJ1-2; perhaps TRBD1 as D (6 bases). The CDR3 runs to 17 residues. Germline V gives CDR1 MGHRA, CDR2 YSYEKL. Trimming cost V 1 base and J 7 bases, with 22 bases left between them.

The chain combines TRBV30 with TRBJ2-3, with D hard to call. The CDR3 sequence is 13 residues long. The V gene lost 2 bases and the J gene lost 4 bases, with 10 bases spanning the gap. Germline V CDR1 and CDR2: GTSNPN, SVGIG (reference sequence). This chain's CDR3 is CAWSPAVADTQYF. The CDR3, as DNA: TGTGCCTGGAGTCCAGCAGTAGCAGATACGCAGTATTTT.

V is TRBV7-2 and J is TRBJ1-1; unclear D gene. CDR3 length: 12 residues. In germline, CDR1 is SGHTA, CDR2 FQGNSA. Deletions cut 2 bases from V and 7 bases from J, with 8 bases between. In DNA form, the CDR3 reads TGTGCCAGCAGCTTAAAGAGTCATGAAGCTTTCTTT. It is translated as CASSLKSHEAFF. Supplemented by reference TRBV7-2 and TRBJ1-1, the full variable domain reads GAGVSQSPSNKVTEKGKDVELRCDPISGHTALYWYRQSLGQGLEFLIYFQGNSAPDKSGLPSDRFSAERTGGSVSTLTIQRTQQEDSAVYLCASSLKSHEAFFGQGTRLTVV.

The chain joins TRBV7-9 to TRBJ2-3; tentative D call: TRBD2 (5 bases). V lost 5 bases and J lost 0, with 15 bases in between. Germline CDR1 is SEHNR and CDR2 is FQNEAQ (reference sequence). The length of the CDR3 is 16 residues. CDR3 residues: CASSRLADLSTDTQYF. CDR3 DNA: TGTGCCAGCAGCCGGCTAGCTGATCTCAGCACAGATACGCAGTATTTT.

CDR3 nucleotides: TGCGCCAGCAGCTTGGCTGTTAGCACAGATACGCAGTATTTT. This translates into CASSLAVSTDTQYF. This rearrangement joins TRBV5-1 to TRBJ2-3; the D is unclear. The CDR3 loop spans 14 amino acids. The ends were cut back, 0 bases at V and 0 bases at J, with 5 bases in the middle. The germline CDR1 and CDR2 sequences are SGHRS and YFSETQ.

The J gene is TRBJ2-5, the V gene TRBV27; 8 positions agree with TRBD2. This CDR3 spans 16 amino acids. Germline V CDR1 and CDR2: MNHEY, SMNVEV (reference sequence). V shed 2 bases, J shed 5 bases, and the junction held 10 bases outside the gene matches. CDR3 coding DNA: TGTGCCAGCAGTTTAATGGGGGTAGCGGGGTTGGAGACCCAGTACTTC. It codes for CASSLMGVAGLETQYF.

The chain uses TRBV7-2 and TRBJ1-4; 9 nucleotides agree with TRBD1. Germline CDR1 and CDR2: SGHTA and FQGNSA. Germline trimming cut 1 base from V and 9 bases from J; bases unmatched to any gene: 6. CDR3 size: 15 residues. The CDR3 bases are TGTGCCAGCAGCTTAGAAGGGACAGGGATGCAAAAACTGTTTTTT. Translated: CASSLEGTGMQKLFF.

V gene TRBV9 combines with J gene TRBJ2-5; TRBD1 agrees at 9 bases. V was clipped by 4 bases and J by 3 bases; unmatched bases: 10. Germline CDR1 is SGDLS and CDR2 is YYNGEE. This CDR3 has 16 residues. The CDR3 here is CASSLQGAAIKETQYF. The CDR3 DNA follows: TGTGCCAGCAGCCTACAGGGGGCCGCCATTAAAGAGACCCAGTACTTC.

The CDR3 is CASSSSTTRDRGEKLFF. The DNA for the CDR3 is TGTGCCAGCAGCTCGTCAACCACCCGGGACAGGGGGGAAAAACTGTTTTTT. This chain joins TRBV27 and TRBJ1-4; 11 bases are shared with TRBD1. Trimming took 6 bases from V and 8 from J; bases not matched to a gene: 14. CDR1 and CDR2 (germline): MNHEY, SMNVEV (reference sequence). This CDR3 has 17 residues.

The rearrangement joins TRBV3-1 to TRBJ2-3, with 8 positions matching TRBD2. Germline-derived CDR1 and CDR2 are LGHDT and YNNKEL (reference sequence). This CDR3 is built from 17 residues. With V trimmed by 4 bases and J by 4 bases, 13 bases remained unmatched. CDR3 nucleotides: TGTGCCAGCAGCCCCCGATCGGATAGCGGGAAATCAGATACGCAGTATTTT. As protein: CASSPRSDSGKSDTQYF.

This chain connects TRBV5-1 to TRBJ1-1; D uncertain. V was shortened by 5 bases and J by 0 bases, with 11 bases between the two germline ends. Germline assignment: CDR1 SGHRS and CDR2 YFSETQ. The CDR3 totals 14 residues. DNA for the CDR3: TGCGCCAGCAGGAGGAGAGACATGAACACTGAAGCTTTCTTT. Its translation: CASRRRDMNTEAFF.